This T cell receptor beta chain was sequenced for a study of blood T cells in healthy people across ages. CDR1 and CDR2 (germline): SGHRS, YFSETQ. This CDR3 has 14 amino acids. With 0 bases clipped from V and 3 bases from J, the junction kept 0 bases outside the gene matches. Only a few counts were recorded for this clonotype. A second PCR, run for about 6 to 11 cycles, used a sample-barcoded 5' primer plus a J-beta primer mix. TCRdb passed the 5' RACE reads through MiXCR, listing each CDR3 protein once. Here the sample spans roughly 830,000 distinct CDR3 sequences, around 62% being singletons. The chain combines TRBV5-1 with TRBJ2-4, with TRBD2 matching 7 bases. This sequence was found in a man aged 25 to 40 in good health. Sequenced sample: blood. CDR3 region: CASSLGDYKNIQYF. CDR3 sequence (DNA): TGCGCCAGCAGCTTGGGGGACTACAAAAACATTCAGTACTTC.